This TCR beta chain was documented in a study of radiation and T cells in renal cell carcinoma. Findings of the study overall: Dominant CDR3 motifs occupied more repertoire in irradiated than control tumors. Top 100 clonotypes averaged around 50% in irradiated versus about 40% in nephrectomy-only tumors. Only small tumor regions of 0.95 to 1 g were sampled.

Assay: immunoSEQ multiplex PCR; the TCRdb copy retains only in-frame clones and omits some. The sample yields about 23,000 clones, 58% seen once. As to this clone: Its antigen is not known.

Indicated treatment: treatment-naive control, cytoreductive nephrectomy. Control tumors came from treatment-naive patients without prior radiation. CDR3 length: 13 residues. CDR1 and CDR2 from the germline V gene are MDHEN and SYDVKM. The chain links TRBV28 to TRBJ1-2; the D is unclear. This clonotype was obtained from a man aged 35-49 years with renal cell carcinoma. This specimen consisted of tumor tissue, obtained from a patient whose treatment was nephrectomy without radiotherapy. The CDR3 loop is CVTISGGNYGYTF. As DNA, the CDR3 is TGTGTAACAATCTCGGGCGGGAACTATGGCTACACCTTC.